The rows below give T cell receptor beta chains drawn from one sample of a study of shared clonotypes between healthy human individuals. TCRdb keeps only in-frame clones here, not all; method: immunoSEQ multiplex PCR. The sample contains roughly 2.2 million clones, just under 95% of which appear only once. The specimen was naive CD4+ T cells from PBMCs. Receptors were obtained from a man aged 18 to 29 in good health. Some clones in this sample may be carry-over from other donors' samples. The CDR3 runs from the conserved cysteine through the conserved F or W. Size tells how often a clone was seen (once, few, many) or the class of an expanded clone, and some rows leave it out.

size: NA
V: TRBV30
J: TRBJ1-2
CDR3: CAWSLGSDYGYTF

size: once
V: TRBV28
J: TRBJ1-2
CDR3: CASSLTGAFGYTF

size: NA
V: TRBV28
J: TRBJ2-5
CDR3: CASSEVGFAGETQYF

size: NA
V: TRBV30
J: TRBJ1-4
CDR3: CAWNLRSKNEKLFF

size: once
V: TRBV5-1
J: TRBJ2-1
CDR3: CASSLSLAGGPYNEQFF

size: NA
V: TRBV6-5
J: TRBJ1-1
CDR3: CASSPPGGTEAFF

size: NA
V: TRBV6-6
J: TRBJ1-5
CDR3: CASSQEQVAWNQPQHF

size: NA
V: TRBV18
J: TRBJ2-5
CDR3: CASSPVSAQETQYF

size: NA
V: TRBV5-1
J: TRBJ1-1
CDR3: CASSLGAQNTEAFF

size: NA
V: TRBV4-1
J: TRBJ2-5
CDR3: CVSSPGTGAEEQETQYF

size: NA
V: TRBV2
J: TRBJ2-7
CDR3: CASNPSGPQTYEQYF

size: NA
V: TRBV2
J: TRBJ1-4
CDR3: CASSFVRANEKLFF

size: NA
V: TRBV7-2
J: TRBJ1-1
CDR3: CASSLNGRGTEAFF

size: NA
V: TRBV7-9
J: TRBJ1-5
CDR3: CASSPWGEPQHF

size: NA
V: TRBV5-1
J: TRBJ2-3
CDR3: CASSFDPPSTDTQYF